This TCR beta chain was captured by sequencing in a study of cytomegalovirus exposure and HLA in healthy donors. Study-wide findings and caveats: V- and J-gene trimming of TCR beta was linked (in a later analysis) to a missense DCLRE1C variant. CMV serostatus was the only recorded immune exposure for donors.

As regards this clone: What it recognizes is unknown.

CDR3 length equals 16 residues. V gave up 3 bases and J gave up 3 bases; unmatched junction bases: 8. Germline CDR1 SGHNT, CDR2 YYREEE (reference sequence). The PCR employed 60 Vbeta primers together with 13 Jbeta primers. TCRdb's copy holds only in-frame clones and misses some; the assay was immunoSEQ multiplex PCR. Found here are 95,000 to 100,000 clones, around 85% of them singletons; the top ten hold approximately 3.9%. This chain joins TRBV5-4 and TRBJ2-2; the match to TRBD2 covers 7 bases. Material for sequencing was PBMCs. This TCR was sampled from a man younger than 40 in good health and CMV-seronegative. In DNA, the CDR3 is TGTGCCAGCAGCTCTCTTTTGGGGGGGGACACCGGGGAGCTGTTTTTT. This translates into CASSSLLGGDTGELFF.